Listed below are T cell receptor beta chains from one sample, sequenced in a study of shared clonotypes between healthy human individuals. The data were produced by immunoSEQ multiplex PCR, yet TCRdb's version contains in-frame clones alone and is incomplete. Here the sample spans 2 million to 2.5 million clones, about 92% being singletons. The sequenced sample consisted of naive CD8+ T cells from PBMCs. Receptors were obtained from a man between 18 and 35 years old in good health. Some clones in this sample may be carry-over from other donors' samples. Each CDR3 is given with its conserved first and last residue. D genes are given only for firm matches. Not every row has a clone size; where given, it reads once, few, many or a size class.

j_call,d_call,cdr3_length,clone_size,v_call,cdr3_aa,cdr3_nt
TRBJ1-5,NA,15,NA,TRBV5-6,CASSLGDGSNQPQHF,TGTGCCAGCAGCTTGGGGGACGGTAGCAATCAGCCCCAGCATTTT
TRBJ2-7,TRBD2,15,NA,TRBV5-6,CASSFSPSGTYEQYF,TGTGCCAGCAGCTTTTCGCCAAGCGGGACCTACGAGCAGTACTTC
TRBJ2-2,TRBD2,17,NA,TRBV7-6,CASSTRTSLSNTGELFF,TGTGCCAGCAGCACCAGGACTAGCCTGTCGAACACCGGGGAGCTGTTTTTT
TRBJ2-1,NA,13,once,TRBV27,CASSSLGNNEQFF,TGTGCCAGCAGTTCACTTGGGAACAATGAGCAGTTCTTC
TRBJ2-1,NA,11,NA,TRBV29-1,CRGSSYNEQFF,TGCAGGGGGAGTTCCTACAATGAGCAGTTCTTC
TRBJ2-7,NA,14,once,TRBV11-2,CASSFRDPGSSQYF,TGTGCCAGCAGCTTCCGGGACCCCGGATCGTCTCAGTACTTC
TRBJ2-4,TRBD2,15,once,TRBV29-1,CSVAGTSVGKNIQYF,TGCAGCGTCGCCGGGACTAGCGTGGGCAAAAACATTCAGTACTTC
TRBJ1-3,NA,16,NA,TRBV5-1,CASSLDGTYSGNTIYF,TGCGCCAGCAGCTTGGACGGAACCTACTCTGGAAACACCATATATTTT
TRBJ1-5,NA,19,NA,TRBV19,CASSSLREASGNGNQPQHF,TGTGCCAGTAGTTCCCTCCGGGAGGCCTCCGGTAACGGCAATCAGCCCCAGCATTTT
TRBJ2-3,NA,12,NA,TRBV13,CASSLFKDTQYF,TGTGCCAGCAGCTTATTTAAAGATACGCAGTATTTT
TRBJ2-5,TRBD1,13,NA,TRBV7-9,CASSSRTGETQYF,TGTGCCAGCAGCTCCCGGACAGGGGAGACCCAGTACTTC
TRBJ2-7,NA,15,NA,TRBV6-1,CASSVIQATSYEQYF,TGTGCCAGCAGTGTTATACAGGCGACCTCCTACGAGCAGTACTTC
TRBJ2-7,TRBD2,15,NA,TRBV28,CASSPRGGGGYEQYF,TGTGCCAGCAGTCCACGGGGGGGCGGTGGGTACGAGCAGTACTTC
TRBJ2-5,NA,14,once,TRBV7-8,CASSEGGVSETQYF,TGTGCCAGCAGCGAAGGTGGGGTTTCGGAGACCCAGTACTTC
TRBJ2-1,NA,19,NA,TRBV19,CASSMNSVQGLGSYNEQFF,TGTGCCAGTAGTATGAATTCTGTGCAGGGTTTGGGCTCGTACAATGAGCAGTTCTTC
TRBJ2-7,NA,15,NA,TRBV13,CASSLAGGISYEQYF,TGTGCCAGCAGCTTAGCAGGTGGAATCTCCTACGAGCAGTACTTC
TRBJ2-7,NA,14,NA,TRBV14,CASSHLPLSGEQYF,TGTGCCAGCAGCCACCTCCCGCTCTCGGGCGAGCAGTACTTC
TRBJ1-1,NA,13,once,TRBV5-4,CASSYRENTEAFF,TGTGCCAGCAGCTACAGGGAGAACACTGAAGCTTTCTTT
TRBJ2-5,NA,15,NA,TRBV5-1,CASSTDTQGVGTQYF,TGCGCCAGCAGCACCGATACTCAGGGAGTCGGGACCCAGTACTTC
TRBJ2-7,TRBD2,15,NA,TRBV4-3,CASSQVLAGGYEQYF,TGCGCCAGCAGCCAAGTTCTAGCGGGAGGTTACGAGCAGTACTTC
TRBJ1-2,NA,14,NA,TRBV9,CASSIRDKWDGYTF,TGTGCCAGCAGCATACGGGACAAATGGGATGGCTACACCTTC
TRBJ2-7,TRBD1,15,once,TRBV27,CASRYGRGQDYEQYF,TGTGCCAGCAGGTACGGCCGGGGACAGGACTACGAGCAGTACTTC
TRBJ1-2,TRBD1,16,NA,TRBV27,CASSFGPGQGNYGYTF,TGTGCCAGCAGTTTTGGACCCGGACAGGGGAACTATGGCTACACCTTC
TRBJ2-7,NA,16,NA,TRBV6-4,CASQSGQGQMGDEQYF,TGTGCCTCCCAGTCGGGGCAGGGACAAATGGGAGACGAGCAGTACTTC
TRBJ2-5,TRBD1,15,NA,TRBV7-3,CASSSPGTGEETQYF,TGTGCCAGCAGCTCGCCCGGGACAGGGGAAGAGACCCAGTACTTC
TRBJ1-5,NA,15,NA,TRBV15,CATSRDPGTNQPQHF,TGTGCCACCAGCAGAGATCCCGGGACCAATCAGCCCCAGCATTTT
TRBJ2-1,NA,16,NA,TRBV7-3,CASSLTRAGSYNEQFF,TGTGCCAGCAGCCTGACTAGGGCTGGCTCCTACAATGAGCAGTTCTTC
TRBJ2-1,NA,16,NA,TRBV5-1,CASGGTAGGSYNEQFF,TGCGCCAGCGGCGGGACAGCCGGCGGATCCTACAATGAGCAGTTCTTC
TRBJ1-2,TRBD1,20,NA,TRBV19,CASSMSGFWDSVPSNYGYTF,TGTGCCAGTAGTATGTCCGGGTTCTGGGACAGCGTCCCTTCTAACTATGGCTACACCTTC
TRBJ2-1,NA,14,NA,TRBV10-2,CASSAGVRGVEQFF,TGCGCCAGCAGCGCCGGGGTGCGGGGCGTTGAGCAGTTCTTC
TRBJ2-1,TRBD2,14,NA,TRBV29-1,CSVGLSGGYNEQFF,TGCAGCGTCGGCCTTAGCGGGGGGTACAATGAGCAGTTCTTC
TRBJ2-5,NA,12,NA,TRBV6-5,CASGVHQETQYF,TGTGCCAGCGGGGTCCACCAAGAGACCCAGTACTTC
TRBJ1-2,NA,14,NA,TRBV5-5,CASSLTDGNYGYTF,TGTGCCAGCAGCCTGACGGACGGGAACTATGGCTACACCTTC
TRBJ2-5,NA,14,NA,TRBV11-2,CASRGFHQQETQYF,TGTGCCAGCAGGGGATTCCATCAGCAAGAGACCCAGTACTTC
TRBJ2-3,TRBD2,14,NA,TRBV29-1,CSVGGGRVTDTQYF,TGCAGCGTTGGCGGGGGTAGGGTTACAGATACGCAGTATTTT
TRBJ2-7,NA,14,NA,TRBV27,CASSGRSGASEQYF,TGTGCCAGCAGCGGTCGGTCCGGGGCTTCAGAGCAGTACTTC
TRBJ2-1,TRBD2,16,NA,TRBV11-2,CASILSWLAGVCRQFF,TGTGCCAGCATCTTATCTTGGCTAGCGGGAGTTTGTAGGCAGTTCTTC
TRBJ2-1,NA,15,NA,TRBV27,CASSLTALPYNEQFF,TGTGCCAGCAGTTTAACGGCACTACCCTACAATGAGCAGTTCTTC
TRBJ2-2,NA,16,NA,TRBV7-3,CASSLAVLTWTGELFF,TGTGCCAGCAGCTTAGCGGTGCTAACTTGGACCGGGGAGCTGTTTTTT
TRBJ1-1,NA,14,once,TRBV7-9,CASSSRITGTEAFF,TGTGCCAGCAGCTCGCGGATCACAGGGACTGAAGCTTTCTTT
TRBJ2-2,TRBD1,19,NA,TRBV12-5,CASGLVNIWSTGNPGELFF,TGTGCTAGTGGTTTGGTAAATATTTGGTCGACAGGGAACCCCGGGGAGCTGTTTTTT
TRBJ1-1,TRBD1,17,NA,TRBV5-4,CASSPPTGVALPTEAFF,TGTGCCAGCAGCCCACCAACAGGGGTTGCTCTTCCCACTGAAGCTTTCTTT
TRBJ1-1,NA,13,NA,TRBV27,CASSYQRSTEAFF,TGTGCCAGCAGTTACCAGCGGAGCACTGAAGCTTTCTTT
TRBJ2-7,NA,14,NA,TRBV27,CASRVWGPVPEQYF,TGTGCCAGTCGGGTTTGGGGCCCCGTACCCGAGCAGTACTTC
TRBJ2-1,NA,13,few,TRBV19,CASSPRTADEQFF,TGTGCCAGTAGTCCCCGGACCGCCGATGAGCAGTTCTTC
TRBJ2-1,NA,11,NA,TRBV20-1,CSATPYNEQFF,TGCAGTGCCACCCCCTACAATGAGCAGTTCTTC
TRBJ2-1,NA,12,once,TRBV5-1,CASSLNGAEQFF,TGCGCCAGCAGCTTGAACGGAGCTGAGCAGTTCTTC
TRBJ1-5,NA,15,NA,TRBV10-3,CASSLGVGGNQPQHF,TGTGCCAGTTCCTTAGGGGTCGGTGGCAATCAGCCCCAGCATTTT
TRBJ2-7,TRBD2,16,NA,TRBV30,CAWSAPGLAGGYEQYF,TGTGCCTGGAGTGCCCCGGGACTAGCGGGGGGATACGAGCAGTACTTC
TRBJ2-5,NA,11,NA,TRBV29-1,CSGAGSGTQYF,TGCAGCGGTGCGGGGAGCGGGACCCAGTACTTC